This passage covers 17 T cell receptor beta chains from one sample sequenced in a study of blood T cell repertoires in COVID-19. The table came from immunoSEQ multiplex PCR; TCRdb's copy has only in-frame clones and leaves some out. The sample lists more than 300,000 clones, more than 90% occurring once. Sample: PBMCs or T cells enriched from blood (not recorded which). The receptor set was obtained from a woman aged 30 to 39 who had recovered from COVID-19.

The chain uses TRBV27 and TRBJ1-1; tentatively, D is TRBD1 (5 bases). V shed 3 bases and J shed 0 bases, with 8 bases lying between them. Germline V gene lookup returns CDR1 MNHEY and CDR2 SMNVEV (reference sequence). This CDR3 is built from 14 residues. CDR3 nucleotides: TGTGCCAGCAGTTTTCGGGGGATGAACACTGAAGCTTTCTTT. It yields the protein CASSFRGMNTEAFF.

The V gene is TRBV27, the J gene TRBJ1-3; the D gene is possibly TRBD1 (6 bases). Germline values: CDR1 MNHEY, CDR2 SMNVEV (reference sequence). The CDR3 is 14 amino acids. The V end lost 11 bases, the J end lost 0 bases, and 14 bases lay between the germline ends. CDR3 region: CADYRDISGNTIYF. The DNA of the CDR3 is TGTGCCGACTACCGGGACATCTCTGGAAACACCATATATTTT.

The rearrangement uses TRBV12-3 or TRBV12-4 and TRBJ1-1; maybe TRBD1 (5 bases). Trimming shortened V by 0 bases and J by 7 bases, and 9 bases separated the two germline ends. The CDR3 loop spans 13 amino acids. The CDR3 protein is CASSLAQGNEAFF. CDR3 DNA sequence: TGTGCCAGCAGTTTAGCGCAGGGTAATGAAGCTTTCTTT.

The chain carries TRBV7-2 and TRBJ2-5; 11 nucleotides match TRBD2. V shed 1 base and J 5 bases; nucleotides not matched to a gene: 6. Germline loops: CDR1 SGHTA, CDR2 FQGNSA. The CDR3 sequence is 16 residues long. CDR3 DNA: TGTGCCAGCAGCTTAGTGGCTAGCGGGGGGTTGGAGACCCAGTACTTC. It yields the protein CASSLVASGGLETQYF.

This sequence joins TRBV28 and TRBJ1-3; TRBD1 agrees at 10 bases. Germline CDR1 reads MDHEN; CDR2 reads SYDVKM. Unmatched junction bases numbered 14, after V lost 6 bases and J lost 0 bases. The CDR3 sequence is 19 residues long. In DNA form, the CDR3 reads TGTGCCAGCAGCGTTGGGGGACAGGGGATCGAGGGCTCTGGAAACACCATATATTTT. Amino acid sequence: CASSVGGQGIEGSGNTIYF.

J is TRBJ2-2 and V is TRBV4-2; 16 bases agree with TRBD2. Germline lookup yields CDR1 LGHNA and CDR2 YNFKEQ. The ends lost 4 bases at V and 1 base at J; junction bases unmatched: 6. This CDR3 spans 19 amino acids. The CDR3: CASSLSGLAGGQNTGELFF. DNA for the CDR3: TGTGCCAGCAGCCTGTCGGGACTAGCGGGAGGGCAGAACACCGGGGAGCTGTTTTTT.

J is TRBJ1-2 and V is TRBV28; 8 nucleotides line up with TRBD1. With V trimmed by 2 bases and J by 8 bases, 1 base remained unmatched. This CDR3 spans 12 amino acids. The germline CDR1 and CDR2 sequences are MDHEN and SYDVKM. DNA of the CDR3: TGTGCCAGCAGTTTAGGGGACAGGGGCTACACCTTC. Its translation: CASSLGDRGYTF.

The chain links TRBV7-6 to TRBJ2-3, with 9 bases matching TRBD2. The CDR3 contains 17 residues. J gave up 2 bases and V 4 bases, and 10 bases lay outside the gene matches. The germline V gene has CDR1 SGHVS and CDR2 FNYEAQ. CDR3 protein: CASSSGGRTSVTDTQYF. The CDR3 nucleotides are TGTGCCAGCAGCTCTGGGGGGAGGACTAGCGTCACAGATACGCAGTATTTT.

The V gene is TRBV6-1, the J gene TRBJ1-3; 7 bases map to TRBD1. The CDR3 loop spans 17 amino acids. From germline, CDR1 is MNHNS and CDR2 SASEGT. The V segment lost 2 bases and the J segment 1 base; nucleotides outside the gene matches: 8. CDR3 sequence reads: CASSEMGQLLSGNTIYF. DNA for the CDR3: TGTGCCAGCAGTGAAATGGGACAGCTGCTTTCTGGAAACACCATATATTTT.

The chain carries TRBV5-1 and TRBJ2-3; 10 bases are shared with TRBD2. V lost 4 bases and J lost 5; bases outside the gene matches: 7. The CDR3 has 15 residues. Germline V gives CDR1 SGHRS, CDR2 YFSETQ. The CDR3: CASSRASGSVDTQYF. CDR3 sequence (DNA): TGCGCCAGCAGCAGGGCTAGCGGGAGCGTAGATACGCAGTATTTT.

V is TRBV30 and J is TRBJ1-6; TRBD1 is a possible D gene (5 bases). There are 15 residues in the CDR3. Germline V gene sequence: CDR1 GTSNPN, CDR2 SVGIG (reference sequence). Trimming removed 4 bases at V and 4 bases at J, with 14 bases between. CDR3 DNA sequence: TGTGCCTGGACCGCGGTCCAGGGTTATAATTCACCCCTCCACTTT. Translation gives CAWTAVQGYNSPLHF. The entire variable domain, with the rest obtained from reference TRBV30 and TRBJ1-6, is as follows: SQTIHQWPATLVQPVGSPLSLECTVEGTSNPNLYWYRQAAGRGLQLLFYSVGIGQISSEVPQNLSASRPQDRQFILSSKKLLLSDSGFYLCAWTAVQGYNSPLHFGNGTRLTVT.

The V gene is TRBV20-1, the J gene TRBJ1-2; possibly TRBD1 for D (5 bases). V was cut by 3 bases and J by 4 bases, with 12 bases left in between. CDR1 is DFQATT, CDR2 SNEGSKA, per germline (reference sequence). This CDR3 is built from 13 residues. In DNA form, the CDR3 reads TGCAGTGCTAGTCTAGGCCAGGGCTATGGCTACACCTTC. This gives the protein CSASLGQGYGYTF.

This chain connects TRBV7-2 to TRBJ2-6; TRBD2 matches at 8 bases. Trimming cost V 5 bases and J 2 bases; bases outside gene matches: 8. The CDR3 loop spans 17 amino acids. Germline V CDR1 and CDR2: SGHTA, FQGNSA. The CDR3 is CASSGGLVLTGANVLTF. In DNA, the CDR3 is TGTGCCAGCAGCGGGGGACTAGTCTTAACTGGGGCCAACGTCCTGACTTTC.

This chain joins TRBV3-1 (or the pseudogene TRBV3-2) and TRBJ1-1; 7 nucleotides agree with TRBD1. The CDR3 loop spans 17 amino acids. J lost 1 base, V lost 2 bases, and 10 bases had no gene match. Germline CDR1 and CDR2: LGHDT and YNNKEL (reference sequence). CDR3 sequence reads: CASSQYTAGTANTEAFF. DNA for the CDR3: TGTGCCAGCAGCCAATATACTGCCGGGACAGCGAACACTGAAGCTTTCTTT.

The chain combines TRBV4-1 with TRBJ1-4; 8 positions agree with TRBD1. This CDR3 comprises 14 residues. CDR1 MGHRA and CDR2 YSYEKL come from the germline V gene. V trimming: 5 bases; J trimming: 4 bases; junction bases outside the gene matches: 3. CDR3 residues: CASSSDRVNEKLFF. The CDR3 region has the DNA TGCGCCAGCAGCTCGGACAGGGTTAATGAAAAACTGTTTTTT.

The chain couples TRBV4-3 to TRBJ2-7, with D tentatively TRBD2 (5 bases). Germline V gene lookup returns CDR1 LGHNA and CDR2 YSLEER. The CDR3 is 15 residues long. The V and J ends lost 0 bases and 2 bases respectively, with 11 bases between them. CDR3 sequence: CASSQDLLGAYEQYF. The CDR3 DNA is TGCGCCAGCAGCCAAGATCTACTGGGAGCCTACGAGCAGTACTTC.

The chain carries TRBV10-3 and TRBJ1-3, with 7 bases matching TRBD1. Germline assignment: CDR1 ENHRY and CDR2 SYGVKD. The CDR3 contains 16 residues. V shed 3 bases and J 2 bases; nucleotides not matched to a gene: 7. As DNA, the CDR3 is TGTGCCATCAGTGAAATAGGGGGCTCTGCTGGAAACACCATATATTTT. This sequence encodes CAISEIGGSAGNTIYF.